Listed below are T cell receptor beta chains from one sample, sequenced in a study of T cells after yellow fever vaccination. MiXCR was run by TCRdb on the 5' RACE reads, yielding one entry per CDR3 protein. The data hold approximately 580,000 distinct CDR3 sequences, with 17% observed a single time. Material: PBMCs, obtained about 5 days after the first yellow fever vaccination. The receptors here all came from a man younger than 35 who received the YFV17D yellow fever vaccine. CDR3s include the opening cysteine and the closing phenylalanine or tryptophan. The D gene is left open where the match is weak. Clone size is not always given. Where it is, it says once, few, many or a class for expanded clones.

>TRBV7-9|TRBJ1-6|TRBD1|14|.
TGTGCCAGCAGCTTATCAGGGGGCGATTCACCCCTCCACTTT
CASSLSGGDSPLHF
>TRBV2|TRBJ2-1|TRBD2|15|few
TGTGCCAGCACCGCAGCGGGGGGCTCCTACAATGAGCAGTTCTTC
CASTAAGGSYNEQFF
>TRBV5-1|TRBJ2-3|TRBD2|14|.
TGCACCAGCAGCTTGGGAACTAGCGGTACTACGCAGTATTTT
CTSSLGTSGTTQYF
>TRBV4-1|TRBJ1-4|TRBD1|13|.
TGCGCCAGCAGCCAACAGGGGGCTGAAAAACTGTTTTTT
CASSQQGAEKLFF
>TRBV18|TRBJ2-1|TRBD2|15|few
TGTGCCAGCTCACCATCCGGGACTAGCTTCAATGAGCAGTTCTTC
CASSPSGTSFNEQFF
>TRBV4-3|TRBJ2-3|.|14|.
TGCGCCAGCAGCCAAGGGGACCGGGCAGATACGCAGTATTTT
CASSQGDRADTQYF
>TRBV7-3|TRBJ2-5|TRBD2|15|few
TGTGCCAGCAGCTTCCAGACTAGCGGCCAGGAGACCCAGTACTTC
CASSFQTSGQETQYF
>TRBV7-2|TRBJ2-1|.|15|.
TGTGCCAGCAGCCGCTCTGCGGGACTGTACAATGAGCAGTTCTTC
CASSRSAGLYNEQFF
>TRBV7-2|TRBJ2-3|.|15|few
TGTGCCAGCAGCCGCAGCGGTGCTACCACAGATACGCAGTATTTT
CASSRSGATTDTQYF
>TRBV11-2|TRBJ2-3|TRBD2|19|few
TGTGCCAGCAGTAGTCCGGGACTAGCGGGAGCCTCTAGCACAGATACGCAGTATTTT
CASSSPGLAGASSTDTQYF
>TRBV20-1|TRBJ1-2|TRBD1|11|.
TGCAGTGCTAGCGGGACAGGTGGCTACACCTTC
CSASGTGGYTF
>TRBV10-2|TRBJ1-3|TRBD1|17|.
TGCGCCAGCAGAGACCTGACAGGGGCCATCTCTGGAAACACCATATATTTT
CASRDLTGAISGNTIYF
>TRBV9|TRBJ2-5|.|13|once
TGTGCCAGCAGCCTAGCGTGGGAAGAGACCCAGTACTTC
CASSLAWEETQYF
>TRBV4-3|TRBJ1-2|.|14|.
TGCGCCAGCAGCCATAGGATGCTAGACTATGGCTACACCTTC
CASSHRMLDYGYTF
>TRBV18|TRBJ1-5|TRBD1|15|few
TGTGCCAGCTCCCCGACGACAGGGAGCAATCAGCCCCAGCATTTT
CASSPTTGSNQPQHF
>TRBV4-1|TRBJ1-5|TRBD1|16|few
TGCGCCAGCAGCCAAGGGACAGGGGGCTTCAATCAGCCCCAGCATTTT
CASSQGTGGFNQPQHF
>TRBV6-5|TRBJ2-3|.|13|many
TGTGCCAGCAGTTATCCGGGCACAGATACGCAGTATTTT
CASSYPGTDTQYF
>TRBV7-2|TRBJ1-6|.|16|few
TGTGCCAGCAGCCCCTCGTTGAGGGGAGGTAATTCACCCCTCCACTTT
CASSPSLRGGNSPLHF
>TRBV5-8|TRBJ2-3|TRBD1|15|.
TGTGCCAGCAGCTTGGGGGACAGGGGGATAGATACGCAGTATTTT
CASSLGDRGIDTQYF
>TRBV12-3/TRBV12-4|TRBJ2-3|.|15|.
TGTGCCAGCAGTTTTAGTGTAACTAGCACAGATACGCAGTATTTT
CASSFSVTSTDTQYF
>TRBV7-2|TRBJ2-3|.|11|few
TGTGCCAGCTTTTGGGGGAGGACGCAGTATTTT
CASFWGRTQYF
>TRBV7-2|TRBJ1-5|.|13|.
TGTGCCAGCAGCTTGGACGTCTATCAGCCCCAGCATTTT
CASSLDVYQPQHF
>TRBV5-6|TRBJ1-1|.|14|few
TGTGCCAGCAGCTTGATAGGAGGGGTCACTGAAGCTTTCTTT
CASSLIGGVTEAFF
>TRBV20-1|TRBJ2-5|.|14|few
TGCAGTGCTACCCAGACAACGTTTGGGGAGACCCAGTACTTC
CSATQTTFGETQYF
>TRBV20-1|TRBJ2-1|.|15|.
TGCAGTGCTAGAGAGGGGCCGATCTCCTACAATGAGCAGTTCTTC
CSAREGPISYNEQFF
>TRBV20-1|TRBJ2-3|TRBD2|15|.
TGCAGTGCTAGACCCACCGGGACTAGCATCGCTACGCAGTATTTT
CSARPTGTSIATQYF
>TRBV6-7|TRBJ1-2|.|9|.
TGTGCCAGGCACTCGGGCTACACCTTC
CARHSGYTF
>TRBV4-3|TRBJ2-5|.|15|.
TGCGCCAGCAGCCCGCACCCCGGCTGGGATGGGACCCAGTACTTC
CASSPHPGWDGTQYF
>TRBV2|TRBJ1-2|.|11|.
TGTGCCAGACGGATAGGCAGTGGCTACACCTTC
CARRIGSGYTF
>TRBV7-9|TRBJ2-3|.|15|.
TGTGCCAGCAGCTTAAACGGCCGTAGCACAGATACGCAGTATTTT
CASSLNGRSTDTQYF
>TRBV9|TRBJ1-2|TRBD1|15|few
TGTGCCAGCAGCGACACCCGGGACAGGGTAGCTGGCTACACCTTC
CASSDTRDRVAGYTF
>TRBV7-9|TRBJ2-3|.|17|few
TGTGCCAGCAGCTTAGAGGGCGCTTGGACCCTCACAGATACGCAGTATTTT
CASSLEGAWTLTDTQYF
>TRBV10-3|TRBJ2-6|TRBD1|20|.
TGTGCCATCAGTCAATCCTCCTCGGGACAGGGGGCTGGTGGGGCCAACGTCCTGACTTTC
CAISQSSSGQGAGGANVLTF
>TRBV12-3/TRBV12-4|TRBJ1-3|TRBD1|15|few
TGTGCCAGCAGTCGCCCCGGGACAGGGGGCTTCACCATATATTTT
CASSRPGTGGFTIYF
>TRBV5-6|TRBJ2-7|TRBD2|16|few
TGTGCCAGCAGCTTGGGTCTAGCGGGGGGGATCTACGAGCAGTACTTC
CASSLGLAGGIYEQYF
>TRBV20-1|TRBJ1-1|TRBD1|15|.
TGCAGTGCTAGAGATCCTAACAGGGGATACACTGAAGCTTTCTTT
CSARDPNRGYTEAFF
>TRBV20-1|TRBJ2-7|.|13|.
TGCAGTGCCCGGGTACTACCAGGGGACGAGCAGTACTTC
CSARVLPGDEQYF
>TRBV11-2|TRBJ2-3|.|15|.
TGTGCCAGCAGACACACGCCCCAGGGCGGGGATACGCAGTATTTT
CASRHTPQGGDTQYF
>TRBV19|TRBJ2-3|TRBD2|16|.
TGTGCCAGTAGTGGTACCGGGCTAGCGGGGGCAGATACGCAGTATTTT
CASSGTGLAGADTQYF
>TRBV2|TRBJ2-2|TRBD1|14|.
TGTGCCAGCATCGGACAGGGGGTGGCCGGGGAGCTGTTTTTT
CASIGQGVAGELFF
>TRBV2|TRBJ2-2|TRBD1|16|.
TGTGCCAGCAGTGTTTACGGGACAGGGAACACCGGGGAGCTGTTTTTT
CASSVYGTGNTGELFF
>TRBV7-9|TRBJ2-2|.|12|few
TGTGCCAGCAGCCACGTATCCGGGGAGCTGTTTTTT
CASSHVSGELFF
>TRBV20-1|TRBJ2-1|TRBD2|15|few
TGCAGTGCTAGTGCCGGGACTAGCGGGTACAATGAGCAGTTCTTC
CSASAGTSGYNEQFF
>TRBV18|TRBJ1-5|.|14|few
TGTGCCAGCTCACCAAGGGCAGACAATCAGCCCCAGCATTTT
CASSPRADNQPQHF
>TRBV6-5|TRBJ2-3|.|15|.
TGTGCCAGCAGTTACTCGCCTCCCCGCACAGATACGCAGTATTTT
CASSYSPPRTDTQYF
>TRBV12-3/TRBV12-4|TRBJ2-2|TRBD1|13|few
TGTGCCAGCTGCGACAGGGCCGCCGGGGAGCTGTTTTTT
CASCDRAAGELFF
>TRBV20-1|TRBJ2-7|.|12|.
TGCAGTGCTCAGGTTAGCAGCTACGAGCAGTACTTC
CSAQVSSYEQYF
>TRBV4-1|TRBJ2-1|.|15|few
TGCGCCAGCAGCCAAGGGGTCCAAGTATACAATGAGCAGTTCTTC
CASSQGVQVYNEQFF
>TRBV12-3/TRBV12-4|TRBJ2-6|.|17|few
TGTGCCAGCAGTTTAGGCGCCTCCTACTCTGGGGCCAACGTCCTGACTTTC
CASSLGASYSGANVLTF
>TRBV5-1|TRBJ2-5|.|14|.
TGCGCCAGCAGCTCCACCCGGTCCGGGGAGACCCAGTACTTC
CASSSTRSGETQYF
>TRBV5-1|TRBJ2-7|.|14|many
TGCGCCAGCAGCTTGGCGGACTCAAGCTACGAGCAGTACTTC
CASSLADSSYEQYF
>TRBV10-1|TRBJ2-3|TRBD2|16|few
TGCGCCACCTCCAGGAGTTCTAGCGGGGTGTCAGATACGCAGTATTTT
CATSRSSSGVSDTQYF